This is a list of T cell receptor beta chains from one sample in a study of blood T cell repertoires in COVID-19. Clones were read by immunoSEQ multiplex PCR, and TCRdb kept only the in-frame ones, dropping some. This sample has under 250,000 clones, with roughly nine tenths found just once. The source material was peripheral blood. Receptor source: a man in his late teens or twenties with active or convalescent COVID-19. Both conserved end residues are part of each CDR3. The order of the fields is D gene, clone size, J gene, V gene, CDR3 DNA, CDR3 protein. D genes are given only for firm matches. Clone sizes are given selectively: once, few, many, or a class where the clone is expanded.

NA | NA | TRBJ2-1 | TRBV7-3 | TGTGCCAGCAGCACTCTCCCGGGGCAGGGGGGCTCCTACAATGAGCAGTTCTTC | CASSTLPGQGGSYNEQFF
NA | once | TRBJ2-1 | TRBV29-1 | TGCAGCGCCGACATGAGCTCCTACAATGAGCAGTTCTTC | CSADMSSYNEQFF
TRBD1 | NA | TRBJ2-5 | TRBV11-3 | TGTGCCAGCAGCTTAGCCTCGTACAGGGGGCAAGAGACCCAGTACTTC | CASSLASYRGQETQYF
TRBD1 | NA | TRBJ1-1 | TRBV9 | TGTGCCAGCAGCGTAGGGGACAGTCCCGAAGCTTTCTTT | CASSVGDSPEAFF
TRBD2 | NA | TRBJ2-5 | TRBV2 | TGTGCCAGCAGTCGTAGCGGGGGGGCGCAGACCCAGTACTTC | CASSRSGGAQTQYF
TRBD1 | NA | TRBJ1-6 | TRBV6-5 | TGTGCCAGCAGTTATGAGACAGGGACAAATTCACCCCTCCACTTT | CASSYETGTNSPLHF
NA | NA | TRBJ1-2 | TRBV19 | TGTGCCAGTAGTATAGGCGACAGACTTCTCTATGGCTACACCTTC | CASSIGDRLLYGYTF
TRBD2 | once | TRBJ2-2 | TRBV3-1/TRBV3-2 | TGTGCCAGCAGCTCCACTAGCGGGAGGACCCCCGGGGAGCTGTTTTTT | CASSSTSGRTPGELFF
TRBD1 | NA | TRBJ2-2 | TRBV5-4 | TGTGCCAGCAGCGGAACCCGGACAGGGGGCCCCGGGGAGCTGTTTTTT | CASSGTRTGGPGELFF
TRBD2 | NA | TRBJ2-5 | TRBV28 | TGTGCCAGCCTATCCCCGGGACTAGGATGGGAGACCCAGTACTTC | CASLSPGLGWETQYF
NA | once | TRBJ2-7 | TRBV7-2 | TGTGCCAGCAGCTTAGCTGACACACATCTCTACGAGCAGTACTTC | CASSLADTHLYEQYF
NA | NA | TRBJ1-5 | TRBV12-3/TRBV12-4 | TGTGCCAGCAGTTTTCTCGGTCAGCCCCAGCATTTT | CASSFLGQPQHF
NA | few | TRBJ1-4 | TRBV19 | TGTGCCAGTAGTACCATGTCGACAGCCCATAATGAAAAACTGTTTTTT | CASSTMSTAHNEKLFF